This entry describes one T cell receptor (beta chain). The entry originates in a study of human T cells and chemical hapten exposure. Study context: 2% DPC was applied to approximately 2 cm by approximately 2 cm of upper inner arm skin for sensitization.

Unique molecular identifiers were attached to individual cDNA molecules during library preparation. Authors' processing steps: There were a median of around 97,000 TCRs per sample, with a range from about 23,224 to 750,000. One entry per CDR3 protein, called by TCRdb with MiXCR from the RACE reads. TCRdb assigned the V and J calls; the authors' analysis was not used. The sample yields roughly 180,000 distinct CDR3 sequences, about 22% seen once. Stated time point: patch test 1, 2 weeks after DPC sensitization. Treatment given: therapeutic diphenylcyclopropenone sensitization with weekly scalp DPC. Donation of samples came from alopecia patients who were 18 to 70 years old and suitable for DPC. V lost 5 bases to trimming and J lost 5 bases; unmatched junction nucleotides: 5. The CDR3 runs to 15 residues.

V gene TRBV12-3 or TRBV12-4 combines with J gene TRBJ2-1, with 11 bases identical to TRBD2. This specimen consisted of whole blood, obtained in connection with sensitization to the hapten diphenylcyclopropenone (DPC). This TCR derives from a woman between 45 and 60 years old with alopecia areata. Some clones in this sample may be carry-over from other donors' samples. The CDR3 region has the DNA TGTGCCAGCAGTCTCTTAGCGGGAGGGAACAATGAGCAGTTCTTC. The encoded protein is CASSLLAGGNNEQFF.